These T cell receptor beta chains were read from a single sample in a study of T cell responses to AZD1222 COVID-19 vaccine. Clones were read by immunoSEQ multiplex PCR, and TCRdb kept only the in-frame ones, dropping some. The sample contains roughly 160,000 clones, less than 95% of which appear only once. Specimen: peripheral blood, collected on day 0 of AZD1222 vaccination. The receptors were sampled from an adult in good health. Both conserved end residues are part of each CDR3. A D gene is named only where the DNA matches it firmly. The size field is filled for only some rows; it gives once, few, many or a size class.

TRBJ2-2 - TRBV3-1/TRBV3-2 once CASSPLQGPGELFF TGTGCCAGCAGCCCCCTCCAAGGCCCCGGGGAGCTGTTTTTT
TRBJ1-1 - TRBV5-4 - CASSLAGDLIWATEAFF TGTGCCAGCAGCTTGGCGGGGGACCTTATTTGGGCCACTGAAGCTTTCTTT
TRBJ2-7 - TRBV10-1 - CASSGGELGEQYF TGCGCCAGCAGTGGAGGTGAGCTCGGGGAGCAGTACTTC
TRBJ1-5 - TRBV21-1 - CANVMGVNQPQHF TGTGCCAACGTCATGGGGGTCAATCAGCCCCAGCATTTT
TRBJ2-2 - TRBV7-9 - CASSLGWAGELFF TGTGCCAGCAGCCTGGGATGGGCCGGGGAGCTGTTTTTT
TRBJ2-7 - TRBV5-5 - CASTLTLATSYEQYF TGTGCCAGCACTCTGACACTTGCAACCTCCTACGAGCAGTACTTC
TRBJ2-3 - TRBV9 once CASSEPRSGGPYSDTQYF TGTGCCAGCAGCGAGCCCCGAAGCGGAGGGCCATATTCCGATACGCAGTATTTT
TRBJ2-7 - TRBV6-1 - CASSERYEQYF TGTGCCAGCAGTGAAAGGTACGAGCAGTACTTC
TRBJ2-1 - TRBV7-9 - CASSSQLPQFF TGTGCCAGCAGCTCCCAGCTTCCGCAGTTCTTC
TRBJ2-7 - TRBV7-9 - CASSLGSLLNGYEQYF TGTGCCAGCAGCTTAGGTAGTCTTTTGAACGGATACGAGCAGTACTTC
TRBJ1-6 - TRBV3-1/TRBV3-2 - CASSLSSAEGSPLHF TGTGCCAGCAGCCTGTCCTCGGCAGAAGGTTCACCCCTCCACTTT
TRBJ2-1 - TRBV5-4 - CASSSPVAASSYNEQFF TGTGCCAGCAGCTCCCCGGTGGCGGCTAGCTCCTACAATGAGCAGTTCTTC
TRBJ2-3 - TRBV27 - CASSAYTDTQYF TGTGCCAGCAGTGCCTACACAGATACGCAGTATTTT
TRBJ2-7 TRBD2 TRBV5-4 - CASSPAGGREQYF TGTGCCAGCAGCCCCGCGGGGGGACGGGAGCAGTACTTC
TRBJ1-4 - TRBV20-1 - CSARGVEKLFF TGCAGTGCTAGAGGGGTTGAAAAACTGTTTTTT
TRBJ1-1 - TRBV4-1 - CASTTDRRNTEAFF TGCGCCAGCACCACAGACAGAAGGAACACTGAAGCTTTCTTT
TRBJ2-1 - TRBV10-1 - CASSESSTTINEQFF TGCGCCAGCAGTGAGTCGTCGACTACGATCAATGAGCAGTTCTTC
TRBJ2-7 TRBD1 TRBV7-6 - CASSLAGQGGEQYF TGTGCCAGCAGCTTAGCCGGACAGGGGGGCGAGCAGTACTTC
TRBJ2-3 - TRBV28 - CASSRDKRDTQYF TGTGCCAGCAGTCGGGACAAAAGAGATACGCAGTATTTT
TRBJ1-4 TRBD1 TRBV6-5 - CASSRDRDEKLFF TGTGCCAGCAGTCGGGACAGGGATGAAAAACTGTTTTTT
TRBJ2-2 - TRBV19 - CASSLRVNANTGELFF TGTGCCAGTAGTCTCAGGGTTAACGCGAACACCGGGGAGCTGTTTTTT
TRBJ2-1 TRBD2 TRBV20-1 - CSVPLAAEQFF TGCAGTGTCCCACTAGCGGCCGAGCAGTTCTTC
TRBJ2-1 - TRBV2 - CASSEFGGGQFF TGTGCCAGCAGTGAATTCGGGGGAGGGCAGTTCTTC
TRBJ1-2 TRBD1 TRBV6-5 - CASRITGAANYGYTF TGTGCCAGCAGAATCACAGGGGCAGCTAACTATGGCTACACCTTC
TRBJ1-1 - TRBV19 - CASSIRQVNTEAFF TGTGCCAGTAGTATAAGACAGGTGAACACTGAAGCTTTCTTT
TRBJ1-1 - TRBV4-2 - CASSQQLRGGRNTEAFF TGTGCCAGCAGCCAACAGCTGAGGGGGGGGAGGAACACTGAAGCTTTCTTT
TRBJ2-2 - TRBV3-1/TRBV3-2 - CASSQAGRGATGELFF TGTGCCAGCAGCCAAGCGGGTCGGGGGGCGACCGGGGAGCTGTTTTTT
TRBJ2-7 - TRBV7-2 - CASSLMTGRITYEQYF TGTGCCAGCAGCTTAATGACGGGGAGGATTACCTACGAGCAGTACTTC
TRBJ1-3 - TRBV19 - CASTKIPPVSGNTIYF TGTGCCAGTACCAAGATCCCCCCGGTCTCTGGAAACACCATATATTTT
TRBJ2-5 TRBD2 TRBV9 - CASSVEYGTSVETQYF TGTGCCAGCAGCGTAGAGTATGGGACTAGCGTTGAGACCCAGTACTTC
TRBJ2-7 - TRBV15 - CATASTASYEQYF TGTGCCACGGCTAGCACGGCATCCTACGAGCAGTACTTC
TRBJ2-6 - TRBV5-1 - CASSSSAGPSGANVLTF TGCGCCAGCAGCTCCTCGGCCGGCCCCTCTGGGGCCAACGTCCTGACTTTC
TRBJ2-2 - TRBV5-1 - CASSLWDANTGELFF TGCGCCAGCAGCTTGTGGGACGCGAACACCGGGGAGCTGTTTTTT
TRBJ1-5 - TRBV6-5 - CASSYSYRQPQHF TGTGCCAGCAGTTACTCATACAGGCAGCCCCAGCATTTT
TRBJ1-2 - TRBV7-3 once CASTGSGSCTF TGTGCCAGCACCGGGAGTGGGTCTTGCACCTTC
TRBJ1-1 - TRBV4-2 - CASSQDAQSNTEAFF TGTGCCAGCAGCCAAGATGCTCAGAGTAACACTGAAGCTTTCTTT